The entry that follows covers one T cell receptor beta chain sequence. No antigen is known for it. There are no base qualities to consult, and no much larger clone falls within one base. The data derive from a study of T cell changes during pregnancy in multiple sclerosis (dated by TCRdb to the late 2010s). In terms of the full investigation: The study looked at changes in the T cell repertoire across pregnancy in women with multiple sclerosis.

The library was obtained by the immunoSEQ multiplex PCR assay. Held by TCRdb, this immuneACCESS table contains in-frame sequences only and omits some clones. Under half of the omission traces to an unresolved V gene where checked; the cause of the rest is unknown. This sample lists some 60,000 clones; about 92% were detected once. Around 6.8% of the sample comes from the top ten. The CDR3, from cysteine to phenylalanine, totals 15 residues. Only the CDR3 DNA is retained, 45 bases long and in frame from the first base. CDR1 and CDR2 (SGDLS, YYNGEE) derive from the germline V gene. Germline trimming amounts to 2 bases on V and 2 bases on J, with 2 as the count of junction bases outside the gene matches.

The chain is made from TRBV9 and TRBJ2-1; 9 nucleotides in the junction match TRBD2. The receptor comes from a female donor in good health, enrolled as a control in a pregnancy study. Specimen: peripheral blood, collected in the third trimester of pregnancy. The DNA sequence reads TGTGCCAGCAGCGTTGGCGGGGGGGCCTACAATGAGCAGTTCTTC. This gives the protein CASSVGGGAYNEQFF.